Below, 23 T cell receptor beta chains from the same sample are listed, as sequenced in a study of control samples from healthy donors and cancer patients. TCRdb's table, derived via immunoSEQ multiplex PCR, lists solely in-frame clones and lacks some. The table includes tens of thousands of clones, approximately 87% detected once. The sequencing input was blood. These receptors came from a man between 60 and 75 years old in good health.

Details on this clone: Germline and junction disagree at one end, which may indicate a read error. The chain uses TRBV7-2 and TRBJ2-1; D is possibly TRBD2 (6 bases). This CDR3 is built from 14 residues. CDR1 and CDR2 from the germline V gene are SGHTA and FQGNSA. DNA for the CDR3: TGTGCCAGCAGCCTAGCGAACAGAAACAATGAGCAGTTCTTC. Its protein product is CASSLANRNNEQFF. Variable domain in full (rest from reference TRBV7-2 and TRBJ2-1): GAGVSQSPSNKVTEKGKDVELRCDPISGHTALYWYRQSLGQGLEFLIYFQGNSAPDKSGLPSDRFSAERTGGSVSTLTIQRTQQEDSAVYLCASSLANRNNEQFFGPGTRLTVL.

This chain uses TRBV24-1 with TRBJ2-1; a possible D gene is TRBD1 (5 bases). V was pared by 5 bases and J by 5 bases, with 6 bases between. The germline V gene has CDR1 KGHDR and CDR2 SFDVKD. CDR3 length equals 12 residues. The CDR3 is CATSGRDNEQFF. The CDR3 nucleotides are TGTGCCACCAGTGGCAGGGACAATGAGCAGTTCTTC.

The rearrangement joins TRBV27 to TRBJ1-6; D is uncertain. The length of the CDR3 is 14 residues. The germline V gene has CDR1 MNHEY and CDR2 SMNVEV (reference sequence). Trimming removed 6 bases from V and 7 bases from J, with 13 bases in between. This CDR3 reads CASSLIDSNSPLHF. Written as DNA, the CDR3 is TGTGCCAGCAGCCTGATCGATAGCAATTCACCCCTCCACTTT.

The CDR3 coding sequence is TGTGCCTGGACGTTACAGGGGGGTAACTATGGCTACACCTTC. Translation gives CAWTLQGGNYGYTF. The V call is TRBV30, the J call TRBJ1-2, with 8 bases aligning to TRBD1. Losses at the gene ends were 4 bases for V and 1 base for J; bases not matched to a gene: 5. The germline gives CDR1 GTSNPN, CDR2 SVGIG (reference sequence). The CDR3 consists of 14 residues. The full variable domain, rest sourced from reference TRBV30 and TRBJ1-2, is SQTIHQWPATLVQPVGSPLSLECTVEGTSNPNLYWYRQAAGRGLQLLFYSVGIGQISSEVPQNLSASRPQDRQFILSSKKLLLSDSGFYLCAWTLQGGNYGYTFGSGTRLTVV.

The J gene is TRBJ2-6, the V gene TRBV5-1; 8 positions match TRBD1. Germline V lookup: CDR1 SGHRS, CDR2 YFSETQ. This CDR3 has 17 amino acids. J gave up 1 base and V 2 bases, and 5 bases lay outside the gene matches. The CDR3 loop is CASSFRGQDSGANVLTF. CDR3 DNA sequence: TGCGCCAGCAGCTTTAGGGGACAGGATTCTGGGGCCAACGTCCTGACTTTC.

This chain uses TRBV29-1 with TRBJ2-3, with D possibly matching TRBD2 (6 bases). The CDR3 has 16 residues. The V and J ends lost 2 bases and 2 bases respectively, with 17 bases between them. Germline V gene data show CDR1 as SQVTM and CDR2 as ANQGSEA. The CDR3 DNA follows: TGCAGCGTTGAACGGGGGATCAAACAAAACACAGATACGCAGTATTTT. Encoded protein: CSVERGIKQNTDTQYF.

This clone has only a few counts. CDR3 region: CASSNTYEQYF. The CDR3 coding sequence is TGTGCCAGCAGCAATACCTACGAGCAGTACTTC. The chain combines TRBV27 with TRBJ2-7; D remains unclear. CDR1 MNHEY and CDR2 SMNVEV come from the germline V gene (reference sequence). CDR3 length: 11 residues. Trimming pared 6 bases from V and 2 bases from J, leaving 5 bases between.

The chain's CDR3 is CASSRTEGMNTEAFF. The DNA of the CDR3 is TGTGCCAGCAGCAGGACCGAGGGGATGAACACTGAAGCTTTCTTT. This chain joins TRBV14 and TRBJ1-1; D might be TRBD1 (5 bases). V lost 5 bases and J 0 bases, leaving 13 bases between the germline ends. Germline assignment: CDR1 SGHDN and CDR2 FVKESK. The CDR3 covers 15 residues.

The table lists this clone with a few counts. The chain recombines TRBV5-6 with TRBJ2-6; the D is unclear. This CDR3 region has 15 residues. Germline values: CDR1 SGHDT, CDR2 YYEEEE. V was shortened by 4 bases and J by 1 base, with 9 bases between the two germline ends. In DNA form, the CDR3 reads TGTGCCAGCAGCCCCCTTGGGTCTGGGGCCAACGTCCTGACTTTC. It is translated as CASSPLGSGANVLTF.

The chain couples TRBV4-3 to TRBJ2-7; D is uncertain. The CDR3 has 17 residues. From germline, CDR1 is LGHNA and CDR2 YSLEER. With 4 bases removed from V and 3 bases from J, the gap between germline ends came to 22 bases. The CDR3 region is CASSRTSTPGDIYEQYF. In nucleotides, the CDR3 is TGCGCCAGCAGCCGGACGTCCACTCCCGGTGATATCTACGAGCAGTACTTC.

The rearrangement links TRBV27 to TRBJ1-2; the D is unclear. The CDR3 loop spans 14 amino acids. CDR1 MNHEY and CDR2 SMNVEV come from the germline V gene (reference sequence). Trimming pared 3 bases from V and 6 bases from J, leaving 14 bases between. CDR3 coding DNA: TGTGCCAGCAGTTTCTCCGGTCCGCGTAATGGCTACACCTTC. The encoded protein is CASSFSGPRNGYTF.

The CDR3 protein is CASSSTGHSNQPQHF. CDR3 DNA: TGTGCCAGCAGCTCCACCGGCCATAGCAATCAGCCCCAGCATTTT. The chain joins TRBV5-8 to TRBJ1-5; D ambiguous. Germline V gene lookup returns CDR1 SGHTS and CDR2 YDEGEE. Trimming took off 3 bases at V and 0 bases at J, with 10 bases between the two ends. This CDR3 has 15 residues. Together with reference TRBV5-8 and TRBJ1-5, the CDR3 gives the full variable domain: EAGVTQSPTHLIKTRGQQATLRCSPISGHTSVYWYQQALGLGLQFLLWYDEGEERNRGNFPPRFSGRQFPNYSSELNVNALELEDSALYLCASSSTGHSNQPQHFGDGTRLSIL.

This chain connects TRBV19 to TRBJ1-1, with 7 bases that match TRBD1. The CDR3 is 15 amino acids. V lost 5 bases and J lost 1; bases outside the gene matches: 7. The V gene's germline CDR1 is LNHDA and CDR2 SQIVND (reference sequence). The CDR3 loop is CASSSRTGPNTEAFF. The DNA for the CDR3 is TGTGCCAGTAGTTCTCGGACAGGTCCGAACACTGAAGCTTTCTTT.

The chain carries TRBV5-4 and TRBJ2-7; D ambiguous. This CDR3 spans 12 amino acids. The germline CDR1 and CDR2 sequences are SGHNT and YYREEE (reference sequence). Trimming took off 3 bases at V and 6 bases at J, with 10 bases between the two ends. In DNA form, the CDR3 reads TGTGCCAGCAGCTCAAGGTGGAGCGAGCAGTACTTC. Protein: CASSSRWSEQYF.

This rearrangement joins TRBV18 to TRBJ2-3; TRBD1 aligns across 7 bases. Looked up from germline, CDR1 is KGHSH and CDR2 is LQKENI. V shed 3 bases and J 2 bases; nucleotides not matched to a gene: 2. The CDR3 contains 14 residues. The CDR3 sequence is CASSPDRNTDTQYF. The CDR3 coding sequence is TGTGCCAGCTCACCGGACAGGAACACAGATACGCAGTATTTT.

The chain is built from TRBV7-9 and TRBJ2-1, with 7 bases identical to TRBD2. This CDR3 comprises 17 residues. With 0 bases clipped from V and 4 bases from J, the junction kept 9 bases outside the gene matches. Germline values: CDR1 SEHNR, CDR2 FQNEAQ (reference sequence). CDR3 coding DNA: TGTGCCAGCAGCTTAGCGTCCGGGGGGATAGTTTACAATGAGCAGTTCTTC. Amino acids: CASSLASGGIVYNEQFF.

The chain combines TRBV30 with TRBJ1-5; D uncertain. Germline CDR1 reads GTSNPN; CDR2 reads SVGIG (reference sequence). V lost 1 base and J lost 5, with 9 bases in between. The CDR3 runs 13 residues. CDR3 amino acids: CAWSDGIYQPQHF. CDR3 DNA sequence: TGTGCCTGGAGTGACGGTATTTATCAGCCCCAGCATTTT. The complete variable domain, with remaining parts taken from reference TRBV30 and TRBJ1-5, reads SQTIHQWPATLVQPVGSPLSLECTVEGTSNPNLYWYRQAAGRGLQLLFYSVGIGQISSEVPQNLSASRPQDRQFILSSKKLLLSDSGFYLCAWSDGIYQPQHFGDGTRLSIL.

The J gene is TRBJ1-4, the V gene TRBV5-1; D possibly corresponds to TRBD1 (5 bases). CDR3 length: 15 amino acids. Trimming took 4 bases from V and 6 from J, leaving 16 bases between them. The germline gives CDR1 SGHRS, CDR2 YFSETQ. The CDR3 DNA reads TGCGCCAGCAGCACCTCCGGGACGTCCGATGAAAAACTGTTTTTT. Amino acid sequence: CASSTSGTSDEKLFF.

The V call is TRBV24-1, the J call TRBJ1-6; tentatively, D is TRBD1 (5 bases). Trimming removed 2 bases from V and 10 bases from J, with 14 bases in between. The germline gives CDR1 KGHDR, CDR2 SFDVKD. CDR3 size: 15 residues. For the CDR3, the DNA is TGTGCCACCAGTGATTGGGGCAGGAGGCGATCACCCCTCCACTTT. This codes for CATSDWGRRRSPLHF.

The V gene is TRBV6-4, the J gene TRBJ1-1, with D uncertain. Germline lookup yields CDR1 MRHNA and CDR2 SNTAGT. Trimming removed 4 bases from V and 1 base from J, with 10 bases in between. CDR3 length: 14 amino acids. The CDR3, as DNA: TGTGCCAGCAGTGCCCAGTGGGGGAACACTGAAGCTTTCTTT. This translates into CASSAQWGNTEAFF.

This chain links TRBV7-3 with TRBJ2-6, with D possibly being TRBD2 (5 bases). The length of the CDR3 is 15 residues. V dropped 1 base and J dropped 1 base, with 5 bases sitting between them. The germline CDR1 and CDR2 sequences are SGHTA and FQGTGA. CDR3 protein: CASSLRGSGANVLTF. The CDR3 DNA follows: TGTGCCAGCAGCTTAAGAGGGTCTGGGGCCAACGTCCTGACTTTC.

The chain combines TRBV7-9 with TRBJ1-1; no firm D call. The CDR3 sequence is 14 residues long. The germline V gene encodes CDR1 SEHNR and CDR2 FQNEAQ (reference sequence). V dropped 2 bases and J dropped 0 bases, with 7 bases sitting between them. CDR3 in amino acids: CASSLSRLNTEAFF. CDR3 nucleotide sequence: TGTGCCAGCAGCTTATCTCGGCTGAACACTGAAGCTTTCTTT. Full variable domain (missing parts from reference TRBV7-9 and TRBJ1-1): DTGVSQNPRHKITKRGQNVTFRCDPISEHNRLYWYRQTLGQGPEFLTYFQNEAQLEKSRLLSDRFSAERPKGSFSTLEIQRTEQGDSAMYLCASSLSRLNTEAFFGQGTRLTVV.

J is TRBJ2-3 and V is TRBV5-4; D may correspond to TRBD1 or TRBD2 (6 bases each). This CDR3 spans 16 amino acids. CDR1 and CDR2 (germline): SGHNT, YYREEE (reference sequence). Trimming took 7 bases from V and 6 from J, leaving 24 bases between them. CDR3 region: CASGVKTGRIVDTQYF. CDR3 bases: TGTGCCAGCGGAGTGAAAACAGGGAGGATTGTGGATACGCAGTATTTT.